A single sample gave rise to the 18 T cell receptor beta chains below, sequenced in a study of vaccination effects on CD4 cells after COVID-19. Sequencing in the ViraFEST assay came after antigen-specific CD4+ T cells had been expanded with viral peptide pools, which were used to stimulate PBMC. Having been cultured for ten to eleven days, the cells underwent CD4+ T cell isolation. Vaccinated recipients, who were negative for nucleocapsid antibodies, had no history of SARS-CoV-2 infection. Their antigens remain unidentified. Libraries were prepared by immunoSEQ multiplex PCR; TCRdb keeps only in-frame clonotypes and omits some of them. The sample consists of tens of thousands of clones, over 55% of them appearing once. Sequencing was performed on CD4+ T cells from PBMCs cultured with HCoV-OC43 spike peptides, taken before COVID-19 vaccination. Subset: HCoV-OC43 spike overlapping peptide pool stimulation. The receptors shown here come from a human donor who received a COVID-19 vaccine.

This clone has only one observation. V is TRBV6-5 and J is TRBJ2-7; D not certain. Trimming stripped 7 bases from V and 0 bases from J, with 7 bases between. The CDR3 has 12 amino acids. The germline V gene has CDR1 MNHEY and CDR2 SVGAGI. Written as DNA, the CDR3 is TGTGCCAGCAACCCCAGCTCCTACGAGCAGTACTTC. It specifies CASNPSSYEQYF.

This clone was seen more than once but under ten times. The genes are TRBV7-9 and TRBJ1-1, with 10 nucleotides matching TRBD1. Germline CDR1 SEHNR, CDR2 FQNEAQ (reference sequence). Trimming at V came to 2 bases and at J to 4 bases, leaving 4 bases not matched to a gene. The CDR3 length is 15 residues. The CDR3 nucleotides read TGTGCCAGCAGCTTAAGGACAGGGGGAGGCACTGAAGCTTTCTTT. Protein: CASSLRTGGGTEAFF. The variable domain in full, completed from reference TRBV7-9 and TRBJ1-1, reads DTGVSQNPRHKITKRGQNVTFRCDPISEHNRLYWYRQTLGQGPEFLTYFQNEAQLEKSRLLSDRFSAERPKGSFSTLEIQRTEQGDSAMYLCASSLRTGGGTEAFFGQGTRLTVV.

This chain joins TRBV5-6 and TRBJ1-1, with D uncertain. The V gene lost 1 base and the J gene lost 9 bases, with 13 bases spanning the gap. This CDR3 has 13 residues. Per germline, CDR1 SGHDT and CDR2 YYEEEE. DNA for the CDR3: TGTGCCAGCAGCTTGTTAGGCTTTCCTCAAGCTTTCTTT. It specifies CASSLLGFPQAFF.

The CDR3 here is CASSQGPNTGELFF. In DNA, the CDR3 is TGTGCCAGTAGCCAGGGACCGAACACCGGGGAGCTGTTTTTT. The rearrangement links TRBV19 to TRBJ2-2; D possibly matches TRBD1 or TRBD2 (5 bases each). Trimming pared 6 bases from V and 0 bases from J, leaving 8 bases between. The CDR3 sequence is 14 residues long. Germline lookup yields CDR1 LNHDA and CDR2 SQIVND (reference sequence).

CDR3 residues: CASSEGANYGYTF. In DNA form, the CDR3 reads TGTGCCAGCAGTGAAGGGGCTAACTATGGCTACACCTTC. V and J are TRBV6-4 and TRBJ1-2, with D possibly being TRBD1 (5 bases). There are 13 residues in the CDR3. Per germline, CDR1 MRHNA and CDR2 SNTAGT. V lost 3 bases, J lost 0 bases, and 5 bases lay in between.

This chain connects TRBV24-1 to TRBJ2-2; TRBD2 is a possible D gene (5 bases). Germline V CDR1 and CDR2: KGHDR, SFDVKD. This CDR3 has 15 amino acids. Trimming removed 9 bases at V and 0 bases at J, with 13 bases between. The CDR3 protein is CATLGDTTNTGELFF. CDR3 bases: TGTGCCACCCTGGGAGACACCACGAACACCGGGGAGCTGTTTTTT.

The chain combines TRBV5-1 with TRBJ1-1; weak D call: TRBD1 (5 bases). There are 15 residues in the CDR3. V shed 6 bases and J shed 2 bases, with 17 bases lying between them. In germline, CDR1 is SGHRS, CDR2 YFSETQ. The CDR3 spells CASNTPPDSNTEAFF. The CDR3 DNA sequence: TGCGCCAGCAATACACCCCCTGACAGCAACACTGAAGCTTTCTTT.

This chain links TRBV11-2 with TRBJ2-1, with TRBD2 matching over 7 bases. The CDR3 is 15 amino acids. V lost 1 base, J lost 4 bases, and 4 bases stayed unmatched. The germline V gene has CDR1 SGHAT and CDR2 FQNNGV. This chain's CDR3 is CASSLAGGLYNEQFF. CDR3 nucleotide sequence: TGTGCCAGCAGCTTAGCGGGGGGACTTTACAATGAGCAGTTCTTC.

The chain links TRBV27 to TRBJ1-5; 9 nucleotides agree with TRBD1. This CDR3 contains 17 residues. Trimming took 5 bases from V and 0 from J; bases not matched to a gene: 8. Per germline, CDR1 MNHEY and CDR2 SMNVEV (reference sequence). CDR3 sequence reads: CASSPGQGSYSNQPQHF. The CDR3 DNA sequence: TGTGCCAGCAGTCCGGGACAGGGATCCTATAGCAATCAGCCCCAGCATTTT.

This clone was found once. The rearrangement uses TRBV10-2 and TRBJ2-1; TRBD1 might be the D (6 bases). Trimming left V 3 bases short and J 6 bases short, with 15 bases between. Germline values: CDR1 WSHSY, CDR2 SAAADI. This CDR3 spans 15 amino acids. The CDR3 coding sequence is TGCGCCAGCAGTGATGTGGGGGCTCAAGTCAATGAGCAGTTCTTC. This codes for CASSDVGAQVNEQFF.

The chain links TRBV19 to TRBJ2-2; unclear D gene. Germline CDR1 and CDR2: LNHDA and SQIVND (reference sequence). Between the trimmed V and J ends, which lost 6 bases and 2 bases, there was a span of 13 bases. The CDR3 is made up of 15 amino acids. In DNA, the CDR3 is TGTGCCAGTAGCATCACAATCAGCAACACCGGGGAGCTGTTTTTT. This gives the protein CASSITISNTGELFF.

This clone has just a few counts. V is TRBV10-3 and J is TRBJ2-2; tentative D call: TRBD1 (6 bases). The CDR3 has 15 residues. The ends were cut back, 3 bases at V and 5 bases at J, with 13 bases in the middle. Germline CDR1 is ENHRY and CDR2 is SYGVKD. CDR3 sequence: CAISENRDPTGELFF. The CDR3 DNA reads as TGTGCCATCAGTGAAAACAGGGATCCGACCGGGGAGCTGTTTTTT.

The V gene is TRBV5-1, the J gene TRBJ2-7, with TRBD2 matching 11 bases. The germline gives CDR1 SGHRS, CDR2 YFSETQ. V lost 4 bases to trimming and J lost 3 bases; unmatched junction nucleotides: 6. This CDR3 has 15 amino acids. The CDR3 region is CASSGLAGGYYEQYF. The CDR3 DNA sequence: TGCGCCAGCAGCGGCCTAGCGGGAGGATACTACGAGCAGTACTTC.

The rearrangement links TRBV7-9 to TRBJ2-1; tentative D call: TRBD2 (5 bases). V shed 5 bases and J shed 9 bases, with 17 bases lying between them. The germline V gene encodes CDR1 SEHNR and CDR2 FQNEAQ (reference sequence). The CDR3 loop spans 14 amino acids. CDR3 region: CASSPWTGVGEQFF. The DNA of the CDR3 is TGTGCCAGCAGCCCTTGGACCGGGGTAGGTGAGCAGTTCTTC.

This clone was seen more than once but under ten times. CDR3 in DNA: TGTGCCAGCAGCTTACAGGCAACTAATGAAAAACTGTTTTTT. Translated, it gives CASSLQATNEKLFF. The rearrangement uses TRBV5-4 and TRBJ1-4, with D tentatively TRBD1 (5 bases). The CDR3 runs to 14 residues. Germline loops: CDR1 SGHNT, CDR2 YYREEE (reference sequence). V was clipped by 2 bases and J by 0 bases, with 5 bases between them.

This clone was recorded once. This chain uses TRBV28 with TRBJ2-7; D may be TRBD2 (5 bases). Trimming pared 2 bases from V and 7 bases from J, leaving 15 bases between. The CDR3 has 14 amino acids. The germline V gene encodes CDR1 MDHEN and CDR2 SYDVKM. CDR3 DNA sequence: TGTGCCAGCAGTTTAAGGGTCTACACGGGGGAGCAGTACTTC. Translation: CASSLRVYTGEQYF.

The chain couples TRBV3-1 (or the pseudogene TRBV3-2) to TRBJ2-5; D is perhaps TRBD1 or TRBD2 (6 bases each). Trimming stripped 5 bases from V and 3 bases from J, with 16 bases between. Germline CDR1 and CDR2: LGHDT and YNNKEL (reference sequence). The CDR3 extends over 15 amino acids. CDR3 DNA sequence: TGTGCCAGCAGCTCCCGCGGGACACAAAAAGAGACCCAGTACTTC. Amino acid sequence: CASSSRGTQKETQYF.

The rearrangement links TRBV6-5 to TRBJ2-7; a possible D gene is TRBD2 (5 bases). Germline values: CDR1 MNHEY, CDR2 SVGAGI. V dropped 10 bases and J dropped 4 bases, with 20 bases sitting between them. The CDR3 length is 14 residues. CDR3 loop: CATSRLGEGYEQYF. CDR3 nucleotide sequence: TGTGCCACCTCCCGACTCGGGGAAGGGTACGAGCAGTACTTC.